The present T cell receptor (beta chain) was sequenced within a study of early T cells in non-severe SARS-CoV-2 infection. Study summary: Sequenced material consisted of bulk RNA (from unsorted whole blood), and chains were unpaired.

V was pared by 4 bases and J by 4 bases, with 15 bases between. Per the germline V gene, CDR1 is MNHNY and CDR2 is SVGAGI (reference sequence). This CDR3 contains 15 residues. The TCR library protocol was used to attach unique molecular identifiers. These identifiers were attached to individual cDNA molecules. One entry per CDR3 protein results from TCRdb running MiXCR on the 5' RACE reads. The sample contains 63,000 or so distinct CDR3 sequences, about an eighth of which appear only once. A note on this clonotype: Its specificity is unknown.

Study observations and caveats: Matches to VDJdb favored anti-spike CD8 responses and missed private and CD4 specificities.

The clonotype comes from an adult who was a healthcare worker with PCR-confirmed SARS-CoV-2 infection or an uninfected control (not recorded which). Sequenced material: whole blood, taken at baseline. The rearrangement joins TRBV6-6 to TRBJ2-3; D perhaps matches TRBD2 (6 bases). CDR3 in amino acids: CASSFSEEGADTQYF. CDR3 sequence (DNA): TGTGCCAGCAGTTTCTCGGAGGAGGGAGCAGATACGCAGTATTTT.